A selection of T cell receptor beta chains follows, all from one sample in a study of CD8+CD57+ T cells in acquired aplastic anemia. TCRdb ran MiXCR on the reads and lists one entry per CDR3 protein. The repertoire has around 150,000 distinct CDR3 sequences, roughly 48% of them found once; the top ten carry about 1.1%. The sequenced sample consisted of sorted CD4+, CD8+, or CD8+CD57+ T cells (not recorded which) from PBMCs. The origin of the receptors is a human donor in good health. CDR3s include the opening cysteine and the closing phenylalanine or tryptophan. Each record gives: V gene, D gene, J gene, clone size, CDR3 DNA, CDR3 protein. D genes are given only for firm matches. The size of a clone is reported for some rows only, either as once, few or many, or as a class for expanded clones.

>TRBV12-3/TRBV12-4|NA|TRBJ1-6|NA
TGTGCCAGCAGCGGCGCCAAGCCCCTCCACTTT
CASSGAKPLHF
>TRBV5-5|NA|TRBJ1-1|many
TGTGCCAGCAGCATACAGATCATGAACACTGAAGCTTTCTTT
CASSIQIMNTEAFF
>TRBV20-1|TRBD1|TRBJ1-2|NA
TGCAGTGCCGGGACAGCCTATGGCTACACCTTC
CSAGTAYGYTF
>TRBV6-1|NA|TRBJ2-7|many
TGTGCCAGCGGTGACTGGGCCTACGAGCAGTACTTC
CASGDWAYEQYF
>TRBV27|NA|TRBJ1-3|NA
TGTGCCAGCTGGGGAAACTCTGGAAACACCATATATTTT
CASWGNSGNTIYF
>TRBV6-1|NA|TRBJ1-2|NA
TGTGCCAGCCCCGACAGAAACTATGGCTACACCTTC
CASPDRNYGYTF
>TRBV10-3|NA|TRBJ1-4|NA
TGTGCCATCAGACTGGGTCGTGGTGGAAAACTGTTTTTT
CAIRLGRGGKLFF
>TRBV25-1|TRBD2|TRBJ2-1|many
TGTGCCAGCAGTACTAGCGGGAGCTGGAATGAGCAGTTCTTC
CASSTSGSWNEQFF
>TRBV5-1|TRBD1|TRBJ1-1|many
TGCGCCAGCCAACCGAGGACAGGGGGCGCGAACACTGAAGCTTTCTTT
CASQPRTGGANTEAFF
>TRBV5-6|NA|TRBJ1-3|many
TGTGCCAGCAGCTTGACCTCGACAGCTTTTGGAAACACCATATATTTT
CASSLTSTAFGNTIYF
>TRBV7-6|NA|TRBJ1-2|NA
TGTGCCAGCAGCCAGATCTATGGCTACACCTTC
CASSQIYGYTF
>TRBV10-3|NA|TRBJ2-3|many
TGTGCCATCAGTGAACTTAGCGGCGGTGGCACAGATACGCAGTATTTT
CAISELSGGGTDTQYF
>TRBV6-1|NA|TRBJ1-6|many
TGTGCCACCAGCTCCTATAATTCACCCCTCCACTTT
CATSSYNSPLHF
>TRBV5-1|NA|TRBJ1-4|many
TGCGCCAGCAGCTTGTTTGGGACTGAAAAACTGTTTTTT
CASSLFGTEKLFF
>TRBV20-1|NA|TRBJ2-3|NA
TGCAGTGCTAGAAAAACAGGGATAACAGATACGCAGTATTTT
CSARKTGITDTQYF
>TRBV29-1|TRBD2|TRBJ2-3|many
TGCAGCGTCGGGACTAGCGGGGGGGCGAATACGCAGTATTTT
CSVGTSGGANTQYF
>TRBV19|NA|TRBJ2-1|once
TGTGCCAGTAGTATTACCGGGGGAGGCTCCTACAATGAGCAGTTCTTC
CASSITGGGSYNEQFF
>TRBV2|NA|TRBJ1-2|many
TGTGCCAGCAGCCCCGAGGGGGGAGGTGGTGGCTACACCTTC
CASSPEGGGGGYTF
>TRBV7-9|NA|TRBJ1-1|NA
TGTGCCAGCAGCATCCTGGAGGTCACTGAAGCTTTCTTT
CASSILEVTEAFF
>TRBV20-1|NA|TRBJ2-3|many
TGCAGTGCTAGAGATTTAACCAGGGCGGGGACAGATACGCAGTATTTT
CSARDLTRAGTDTQYF
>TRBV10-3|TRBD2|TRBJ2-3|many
TGTGCCATCAGTGAGACAGGAGGGAGGGTTACAGATACGCAGTATTTT
CAISETGGRVTDTQYF
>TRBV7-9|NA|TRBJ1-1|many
TGTGCCAGCAGCTGGGAGGGGATAGGCACTGAAGCTTTCTTT
CASSWEGIGTEAFF
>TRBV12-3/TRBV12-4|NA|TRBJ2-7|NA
TGTGCCAGCAGTTCTAGCGAGGGGTCTATGAACTACGAGCAGTACTTC
CASSSSEGSMNYEQYF
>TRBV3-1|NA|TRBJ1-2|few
TGTGCCAGCAGTCCCCGGCAGGTTACTAACTATGGCTACACCTTC
CASSPRQVTNYGYTF
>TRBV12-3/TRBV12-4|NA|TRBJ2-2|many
TGTGCCAGCACCACGCGGCGGGCGGGCACCGGGGAGCTGTTTTTT
CASTTRRAGTGELFF
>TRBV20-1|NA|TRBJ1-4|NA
TGCAGTGCTGCGGACAGTCCTAATGAAAAACTGTTTTTT
CSAADSPNEKLFF